These 15 T cell receptor beta chains were all obtained from the same sample, sequenced in a study of regulatory T cells in long-lasting Graves disease. Building of the TCR beta libraries involved iRepertoire HTBI primers and Arm-PCR of CDR3 regions. TCRdb analysed the multiplex PCR reads with MiXCR anew, one entry per CDR3 protein. Among approximately 210,000 distinct CDR3 sequences, about 16% were seen once, and the ten largest hold roughly 23%. This sample's time point: newly diagnosed GD, antithyroid drugs for less than 3 months. After RNA was extracted from PBMCs, the TCR library was made from it. The material sequenced was peripheral blood mononuclear cells (PBMCs), taken at new diagnosis, from a patient treated with antithyroid drugs. The origin of the receptors is a female donor with Graves disease.

The rearrangement joins TRBV19 to TRBJ1-2; 7 bases are shared with TRBD1. J gave up 4 bases and V 4 bases, and 3 bases lay outside the gene matches. The CDR3 runs 13 residues. The germline V gene encodes CDR1 LNHDA and CDR2 SQIVND (reference sequence). Here the CDR3 DNA reads TGTGCCAGTAGTACCGGGACAGCCTATGGCTACACCTTC. Encoded protein: CASSTGTAYGYTF.

This clonotype occurred many times. The genes are TRBV24-1 and TRBJ2-4; 11 bases agree with TRBD2. The length of the CDR3 is 16 residues. V was clipped by 4 bases and J by 7 bases; unmatched bases: 8. Germline CDR1 and CDR2: KGHDR and SFDVKD. CDR3 sequence: CATSDPSGRWGNIQYF. The CDR3, as DNA: TGTGCCACCAGTGACCCTAGCGGGAGGTGGGGGAACATTCAGTACTTC.

The sample holds a few counts of this clonotype. This sequence joins TRBV5-1 and TRBJ2-1; TRBD2 aligns across 10 bases. The CDR3 spans 14 residues. V was pared by 7 bases and J by 4 bases, with 5 bases of the junction left unmatched. Germline V CDR1 and CDR2: SGHRS, YFSETQ. The CDR3 DNA reads TGCGCCAGCGCCCGGACTAGCGGATACAATGAGCAGTTCTTC. Translation gives CASARTSGYNEQFF. The entire variable domain, with the rest obtained from reference TRBV5-1 and TRBJ2-1, is as follows: KAGVTQTPRYLIKTRGQQVTLSCSPISGHRSVSWYQQTPGQGLQFLFEYFSETQRNKGNFPGRFSGRQFSNSRSEMNVSTLELGDSALYLCASARTSGYNEQFFGPGTRLTVL.

This chain uses TRBV19 with TRBJ2-3, with TRBD2 identical over 9 bases. With 3 bases clipped from V and 6 bases from J, the junction kept 7 bases outside the gene matches. Germline V gene sequence: CDR1 LNHDA, CDR2 SQIVND (reference sequence). The CDR3 totals 15 residues. This CDR3 reads CASSMTSGGGDTQYF. DNA of the CDR3: TGTGCCAGTAGTATGACTAGCGGTGGGGGGGATACGCAGTATTTT. Full variable domain (outside the CDR3, taken from reference TRBV19 and TRBJ2-3): DGGITQSPKYLFRKEGQNVTLSCEQNLNHDAMYWYRQDPGQGLRLIYYSQIVNDFQKGDIAEGYSVSREKKESFPLTVTSAQKNPTAFYLCASSMTSGGGDTQYFGPGTRLTVL.

There are many counts of this clonotype. The V call is TRBV13, the J call TRBJ2-1, with a weak D call TRBD2 (6 bases). This CDR3 is built from 12 residues. Germline loops: CDR1 PRHDT, CDR2 FYEKMQ (reference sequence). Between the trimmed V and J ends, which lost 5 bases and 12 bases, there was a span of 14 bases. The CDR3 DNA sequence: TGTGCCAGCAGCCTCCTAGCGTCAGGGCAGTTCTTC. It encodes CASSLLASGQFF.

This clonotype was counted a few times. J is TRBJ2-3 and V is TRBV7-3; TRBD2 aligns across 7 bases. With 2 bases clipped from V and 4 bases from J, the junction kept 6 bases outside the gene matches. Germline loops: CDR1 SGHTA, CDR2 FQGTGA. The CDR3 length is 15 residues. The CDR3 loop is CASSLSSGGPDTQYF. The CDR3 DNA reads as TGTGCCAGCAGCTTATCTAGCGGAGGGCCAGATACGCAGTATTTT.

This clonotype was found many times. This sequence joins TRBV28 and TRBJ2-7; TRBD2 aligns across 14 bases. The V segment lost 6 bases and the J segment 6 bases; nucleotides outside the gene matches: 4. The CDR3 has 14 amino acids. From germline, CDR1 is MDHEN and CDR2 SYDVKM. The CDR3 is CASRPGLAGAEQYF. As DNA, the CDR3 is TGTGCCAGCAGGCCGGGACTAGCGGGAGCCGAGCAGTACTTC.

This clonotype was recorded at least ten times. The V gene is TRBV18, the J gene TRBJ2-3; D is uncertain. V dropped 3 bases and J dropped 7 bases, with 14 bases sitting between them. This CDR3 is 14 amino acids long. CDR1 is KGHSH, CDR2 LQKENI, per germline. The CDR3 here is CASSPETDRYTQYF. In DNA, the CDR3 is TGTGCCAGCTCACCCGAGACGGATAGGTATACGCAGTATTTT.

In its sample, this clonotype was seen many times. The chain joins TRBV3-1 to TRBJ2-3; D call uncertain. The CDR3 extends over 15 amino acids. Trimming stripped 4 bases from V and 1 base from J, with 12 bases between. The germline V gene encodes CDR1 LGHDT and CDR2 YNNKEL (reference sequence). The CDR3 reads CASSLLAERTDTQYF. DNA for the CDR3: TGTGCCAGCAGCCTCCTGGCGGAGCGCACAGATACGCAGTATTTT.

This clonotype appeared many times. This chain connects TRBV6-1 to TRBJ2-3; the match to TRBD1 covers 7 bases. This CDR3 region has 13 residues. Germline V gene data show CDR1 as MNHNS and CDR2 as SASEGT. V was clipped by 2 bases and J by 5 bases; unmatched bases: 1. The CDR3 DNA reads as TGTGCCAGCAGTGAAAGGGGGCAAGATACGCAGTATTTT. It yields the protein CASSERGQDTQYF.

This clonotype was seen a few times. V is TRBV3-1 and J is TRBJ2-7, with D perhaps TRBD1 (6 bases). CDR3 length: 14 residues. Trimming pared 1 base from V and 1 base from J, leaving 8 bases between. Germline assignment: CDR1 LGHDT and CDR2 YNNKEL (reference sequence). The CDR3 DNA is TGTGCCAGCAGCCAAGCGGACAGATCCTACGAGCAGTACTTC. Its translation is CASSQADRSYEQYF.

There are many counts of this clonotype. The chain carries TRBV19 and TRBJ1-1; 8 bases align to TRBD1. The length of the CDR3 is 16 residues. From germline, CDR1 is LNHDA and CDR2 SQIVND (reference sequence). V trimming: 4 bases; J trimming: 5 bases; junction bases outside the gene matches: 12. The CDR3 nucleotides are TGTGCCAGTAGTAGTACAGGGGGTTTACGGTGGACTGAAGCTTTCTTT. Its protein is CASSSTGGLRWTEAFF.

This clonotype appeared many times. The J gene is TRBJ2-5, the V gene TRBV2; D ambiguous. Germline V gene data show CDR1 as SNHLY and CDR2 as FYNNEI. The CDR3 has 10 amino acids. The V gene lost 6 bases and the J gene lost 1 base, with 0 bases spanning the gap. CDR3 DNA sequence: TGTGCCAGCAGCCAAGAGACCCAGTACTTC. As protein: CASSQETQYF. The full variable domain, with the rest looked up from reference TRBV2 and TRBJ2-5, is EPEVTQTPSHQVTQMGQEVILRCVPISNHLYFYWYRQILGQKVEFLVSFYNNEISEKSEIFDDQFSVERPDGSNFTLKIRSTKLEDSAMYFCASSQETQYFGPGTRLLVL.

V and J are TRBV27 and TRBJ2-3; 7 positions agree with TRBD1. The CDR3 runs to 17 residues. V shed 3 bases, J shed 2 bases, and the junction held 11 bases outside the gene matches. Germline CDR1 MNHEY, CDR2 SMNVEV (reference sequence). The CDR3 region has the DNA TGTGCCAGCAGTTTCACACCCGGGACAGTACTCACAGATACGCAGTATTTT. It specifies CASSFTPGTVLTDTQYF.

This clonotype was seen many times. V and J are TRBV13 and TRBJ2-5; the D gene is possibly TRBD2 (5 bases). The germline gives CDR1 PRHDT, CDR2 FYEKMQ (reference sequence). Trimming took 4 bases from V and 5 from J, leaving 20 bases between them. The CDR3 covers 16 residues. The CDR3 protein is CASSSTFGGLAETQYF. CDR3 nucleotide sequence: TGTGCCAGCAGCTCCACCTTTGGAGGACTCGCGGAGACCCAGTACTTC.